The source of this T cell receptor (beta chain) is a study of molecular identifiers for immune sequencing clone quantification. On the study more broadly: With replicates, the RNA of 20,000 or 100,000 naive CD8 cells was split five ways and four were sequenced.

This clonotype was detected ten times or more. Its specificity is not known. With listed TCR primers and previously described methods, bulk TCR libraries were prepared. One entry per CDR3 protein results from TCRdb running MiXCR on the PCR reads. This sample has some 650,000 distinct CDR3 sequences, with nearly 20% found just once. Trimming cost V 0 bases and J 4 bases, with 14 bases left between them. This CDR3 region has 15 residues. The germline V gene encodes CDR1 SGDLS and CDR2 YYNGEE. Whole-study findings and limits: Reports indicate spiked Jurkat TCR RNA from one cell could be found among roughly 950,000 naive cells. Clones above 20 RNA copies contained over 99% of effector molecules and under 1% of naive molecules.

Sample: naive CD8+ T cells from blood, with Jurkat cell RNA spiked in. Subset meaning: FACS-sorted CD8+CD4-CCR7+CD45RA+ naive T cells. This receptor was obtained from a human donor in good health. Some libraries in this study had Jurkat cell RNA spiked in. This chain uses TRBV9 with TRBJ2-7; TRBD2 might be the D (7 bases). The CDR3 region has the DNA TGTGCCAGCAGCGTAGGGGGGGGCCTGGGATACGAGCAGTACTTC. Amino acids: CASSVGGGLGYEQYF.